The 32 T cell receptor beta chains below come from one sample, sequenced in a study of blood T cell repertoires in COVID-19. Sequencing was performed with immunoSEQ multiplex PCR; in TCRdb, only in-frame clones are kept and a portion is missing. The table has 150,000 to 200,000 clones, over 80% seen once. Sequenced sample: PBMCs or T cells enriched from blood (not recorded which). These receptors all stem from a woman aged 55-75 years who had recovered from COVID-19.

This chain uses TRBV5-1 with TRBJ2-3; 8 nucleotides match TRBD1. The CDR3 totals 11 residues. Germline assignment: CDR1 SGHRS and CDR2 YFSETQ. Trimming removed 5 bases from V and 13 bases from J; junction bases left unmatched: 6. CDR3 sequence reads: CASRSAGGEYF. The CDR3 DNA is TGCGCCAGCAGGTCGGCAGGGGGCGAGTATTTT. The whole variable domain, filled in from reference TRBV5-1 and TRBJ2-3, reads KAGVTQTPRYLIKTRGQQVTLSCSPISGHRSVSWYQQTPGQGLQFLFEYFSETQRNKGNFPGRFSGRQFSNSRSEMNVSTLELGDSALYLCASRSAGGEYFGPGTRLTVL.

The genes are TRBV5-7 and TRBJ2-5; D not resolved. TRBV5-7 belongs to the ORF category, with a function that is uncertain. Deletions cut 6 bases from V and 3 bases from J, with 12 bases between. The CDR3 is made up of 13 amino acids. The CDR3, as DNA: TGTGCCAGCACCGGTGGTCCAAAAGAGACCCAGTACTTC. Protein: CASTGGPKETQYF.

The J gene is TRBJ1-1, the V gene TRBV3-1 (or the pseudogene TRBV3-2); the D is unclear. This CDR3 is built from 13 residues. Germline CDR1 and CDR2: LGHDT and YNNKEL (reference sequence). V was shortened by 1 base and J by 6 bases, with 9 bases between the two germline ends. In nucleotides, the CDR3 is TGTGCCAGCAGCCAAGCCTCCTCCGCTGAAGCTTTCTTT. Amino acids: CASSQASSAEAFF.

This clone was counted once. The genes are TRBV29-1 and TRBJ2-3; 10 bases fit TRBD2. The CDR3 runs 14 residues. From germline, CDR1 is SQVTM and CDR2 ANQGSEA. Trimming took 5 bases from V and 3 from J; bases not matched to a gene: 5. CDR3: CSVFGLAATDTQYF. The CDR3 bases are TGCAGCGTTTTTGGACTAGCGGCAACAGATACGCAGTATTTT.

The chain combines TRBV11-2 with TRBJ1-6; a weak D match, TRBD1 (5 bases). V lost 6 bases and J 10 bases, leaving 22 bases between the germline ends. The V gene's germline CDR1 is SGHAT and CDR2 FQNNGV. The CDR3 loop spans 16 amino acids. CDR3 sequence (DNA): TGTGCCAGCAGATCCGGACATGGAGGGATTAGATCACCCCTCCACTTT. Translating it yields CASRSGHGGIRSPLHF.

This chain joins TRBV11-2 and TRBJ2-2, with a weak D call TRBD2 (5 bases). This CDR3 is built from 17 residues. CDR1 is SGHAT, CDR2 FQNNGV, per germline. V shed 0 bases and J shed 2 bases, with 13 bases lying between them. The CDR3 DNA reads TGTGCCAGCAGCTTAGAGATCCTAAGCGGCAACACCGGGGAGCTGTTTTTT. It yields the protein CASSLEILSGNTGELFF.

This clone has only a few counts. V gene TRBV9 combines with J gene TRBJ1-1, with 11 bases aligning to TRBD1. Germline CDR1 is SGDLS and CDR2 is YYNGEE. This CDR3 is 16 amino acids long. Trimming removed 3 bases from V and 4 bases from J; junction bases left unmatched: 8. The CDR3 DNA reads TGTGCCAGCAGCGGCACCTCCGGGACAGGGGGCACTGAAGCTTTCTTT. It is translated as CASSGTSGTGGTEAFF.

The chain carries TRBV30 and TRBJ1-3; TRBD1 matches at 7 bases. The V gene's germline CDR1 is GTSNPN and CDR2 SVGIG (reference sequence). V shed 6 bases and J 3 bases; nucleotides not matched to a gene: 5. This CDR3 has 13 residues. CDR3 in amino acids: CACHRGSGNTIYF. CDR3 DNA sequence: TGTGCCTGTCACAGGGGAAGTGGAAACACCATATATTTT.

V is TRBV7-2 and J is TRBJ2-7; D may be TRBD2 (5 bases). The germline gives CDR1 SGHTA, CDR2 FQGNSA. V was cut by 1 base and J by 4 bases, with 17 bases left in between. The CDR3 has 16 amino acids. CDR3 in amino acids: CASSLDSRSSGYEQYF. In DNA, the CDR3 is TGTGCCAGCAGCTTAGATTCGCGCTCCTCGGGGTACGAGCAGTACTTC.

V usage is TRBV5-1 and J usage is TRBJ2-1, with TRBD2 matching 7 bases. The CDR3 is 17 residues long. CDR1 SGHRS and CDR2 YFSETQ come from the germline V gene. V gave up 1 base and J gave up 4 bases; unmatched junction bases: 11. Written as DNA, the CDR3 is TGCGCCAGCAGCTTGTTACCAACTAGCGATAATTACAATGAGCAGTTCTTC. Translated: CASSLLPTSDNYNEQFF.

The chain couples TRBV7-8 to TRBJ1-5; TRBD1 matches at 8 bases. The CDR3 has 17 residues. V dropped 4 bases and J dropped 0; count of bases not matched to a gene: 8. Germline lookup yields CDR1 SGHVS and CDR2 FQNEAQ. The CDR3 region has the DNA TGTGCCAGCAGCTCCGCCCGGACAGGGACTAGCAATCAGCCCCAGCATTTT. This sequence encodes CASSSARTGTSNQPQHF.

The chain employs TRBV4-1 and TRBJ2-7; TRBD2 matches at 7 bases. V lost 0 bases to trimming and J lost 7 bases; unmatched junction nucleotides: 6. The CDR3 is 14 amino acids. Germline lookup yields CDR1 MGHRA and CDR2 YSYEKL. Here the CDR3 reads CASSQDHGGGEQYF. CDR3 DNA: TGCGCCAGCAGCCAAGATCATGGGGGGGGTGAGCAGTACTTC.

The chain recombines TRBV28 with TRBJ1-2, with a tentative D call TRBD1 (6 bases). Looked up from germline, CDR1 is MDHEN and CDR2 is SYDVKM. Trimming took off 6 bases at V and 7 bases at J, with 15 bases between the two ends. This CDR3 has 13 residues. CDR3 DNA: TGTGCCAGCAGACCCCGGGGGGCAGGTGGCTACACCTTC. It yields the protein CASRPRGAGGYTF.

This chain connects TRBV11-2 to TRBJ2-6; D remains unclear. Trimming took 8 bases from V and 4 from J, leaving 9 bases between them. Germline CDR1 is SGHAT and CDR2 is FQNNGV. The CDR3 is made up of 13 amino acids. The CDR3 DNA follows: TGTGCCAGCGGTATTAGAGGGGCCAACGTCCTGACTTTC. This encodes CASGIRGANVLTF.

The chain carries TRBV5-4 and TRBJ2-2, with 8 bases lining up with TRBD2. V gave up 1 base and J gave up 4 bases; unmatched junction bases: 9. This CDR3 spans 17 amino acids. Per the germline V gene, CDR1 is SGHNT and CDR2 is YYREEE (reference sequence). The CDR3 region has the DNA TGTGCCAGCAGCTTGCCAAGCGGGAGACTGGGCACCGGGGAGCTGTTTTTT. Amino acids: CASSLPSGRLGTGELFF.

This clone occurred once. This rearrangement joins TRBV2 to TRBJ2-1; D is possibly TRBD1 (5 bases). The V gene lost 5 bases and the J gene lost 1 base, with 12 bases spanning the gap. The V gene's germline CDR1 is SNHLY and CDR2 FYNNEI. The CDR3 contains 15 residues. CDR3 region: CASSIQGGSYNEQFF. In DNA form, the CDR3 reads TGTGCCAGCAGTATTCAGGGTGGGTCCTACAATGAGCAGTTCTTC. The complete variable domain, with remaining parts taken from reference TRBV2 and TRBJ2-1, reads EPEVTQTPSHQVTQMGQEVILRCVPISNHLYFYWYRQILGQKVEFLVSFYNNEISEKSEIFDDQFSVERPDGSNFTLKIRSTKLEDSAMYFCASSIQGGSYNEQFFGPGTRLTVL.

V is TRBV6-1 and J is TRBJ2-7, with 7 bases lining up with TRBD2. The J segment lost 6 bases and the V segment lost 0 bases, leaving 2 bases of the junction unmatched. The CDR3 covers 13 residues. Germline V gene sequence: CDR1 MNHNS, CDR2 SASEGT. This CDR3 reads CASSEAGGSEQYF. The CDR3 bases are TGTGCCAGCAGTGAAGCGGGAGGGTCCGAGCAGTACTTC.

The chain carries TRBV19 and TRBJ1-6, with no clear D. The germline V and J ends were trimmed by 7 bases and 9 bases, with 10 bases remaining between them. Germline CDR1 reads LNHDA; CDR2 reads SQIVND (reference sequence). This CDR3 comprises 12 residues. The CDR3 loop is CASTRLGSPLHF. CDR3 DNA sequence: TGTGCCAGTACTCGACTTGGTTCACCCCTCCACTTT. The entire variable domain, with the rest obtained from reference TRBV19 and TRBJ1-6, is as follows: DGGITQSPKYLFRKEGQNVTLSCEQNLNHDAMYWYRQDPGQGLRLIYYSQIVNDFQKGDIAEGYSVSREKKESFPLTVTSAQKNPTAFYLCASTRLGSPLHFGNGTRLTVT.

The chain combines TRBV14 with TRBJ1-1; TRBD1 agrees at 9 bases. CDR1 is SGHDN, CDR2 FVKESK, per germline. Trimming cost V 8 bases and J 7 bases; bases outside gene matches: 14. The CDR3 covers 15 residues. CDR3 nucleotides: TGTGCCAGCGGTAAACAGGGGGCGGCTCCGGGTGAAGCTTTCTTT. Amino acid sequence: CASGKQGAAPGEAFF.

The chain uses TRBV13 and TRBJ2-7; 13 bases fit TRBD2. The CDR3 sequence is 14 residues long. Trimming cost V 4 bases and J 4 bases; bases outside gene matches: 1. Germline CDR1 is PRHDT and CDR2 is FYEKMQ (reference sequence). Here the CDR3 DNA reads TGTGCCAGCAGCTCGGGACTAGCGGGATACGAGCAGTACTTC. This translates into CASSSGLAGYEQYF.

This sequence joins TRBV18 and TRBJ2-1; D is possibly TRBD2 (6 bases). Trimming removed 1 base at V and 0 bases at J, with 10 bases between. CDR3 length: 16 residues. In germline, CDR1 is KGHSH, CDR2 LQKENI. In DNA form, the CDR3 reads TGTGCCAGCTCACCACAGGGAGCGGGCTCCTACAATGAGCAGTTCTTC. It translates to CASSPQGAGSYNEQFF.

The genes are TRBV19 and TRBJ2-5, with 11 bases matching TRBD1. CDR1 and CDR2 (germline): LNHDA, SQIVND (reference sequence). This CDR3 has 15 amino acids. V was pared by 7 bases and J by 5 bases, with 9 bases of the junction left unmatched. Here the CDR3 reads CASKSGTGGSETQYF. CDR3 DNA sequence: TGTGCCAGTAAGTCCGGGACAGGGGGATCGGAGACCCAGTACTTC.

The chain employs TRBV6-6 and TRBJ1-6, with TRBD1 matching over 9 bases. Unmatched junction bases numbered 3, after V lost 5 bases and J lost 7 bases. Germline CDR1 MNHNY, CDR2 SVGAGI (reference sequence). The CDR3 is 14 amino acids. CDR3 DNA: TGTGCCAGCAGTACAGGGACAGGGAATTCACCCCTCCACTTT. Translation: CASSTGTGNSPLHF.

V and J are TRBV3-1 (or the pseudogene TRBV3-2) and TRBJ2-7; 9 nucleotides align to TRBD1. The CDR3 has 15 residues. Germline V gives CDR1 LGHDT, CDR2 YNNKEL (reference sequence). The V and J ends lost 5 bases and 2 bases, in that order; junction bases with no gene match: 7. CDR3 amino acids: CASSGSGTGTYEQYF. CDR3 coding DNA: TGTGCCAGCAGCGGATCCGGGACAGGGACCTACGAGCAGTACTTC.

This rearrangement joins TRBV9 to TRBJ2-2; 15 bases fit TRBD2. The trim removed 4 bases at V and 6 bases at J, leaving 4 bases unmatched. The CDR3 consists of 16 residues. The germline V gene encodes CDR1 SGDLS and CDR2 YYNGEE. CDR3 DNA sequence: TGTGCCAGCAGCCCTTGGACTAGCGGGAGGGCCGGGGAGCTGTTTTTT. Translation: CASSPWTSGRAGELFF.

The rearrangement links TRBV15 to TRBJ2-5; unclear D gene. Trimming left V 0 bases short and J 2 bases short, with 7 bases between. CDR1 and CDR2 (germline): LNHNV, YYDKDF (reference sequence). This CDR3 is built from 14 residues. CDR3 nucleotides: TGTGCCACCAGCAGAGACAGGCTTCAAGAGACCCAGTACTTC. As protein: CATSRDRLQETQYF.

V is TRBV28 and J is TRBJ2-3; 8 bases agree with TRBD1. This CDR3 spans 14 amino acids. From germline, CDR1 is MDHEN and CDR2 SYDVKM. J gave up 5 bases and V 8 bases, and 9 bases lay outside the gene matches. CDR3: CASGRQGFVDTQYF. The DNA for the CDR3 is TGTGCCAGCGGCCGACAGGGGTTTGTAGATACGCAGTATTTT.

The sample holds a few counts of this clone. The chain is built from TRBV6-5 and TRBJ1-2, with 7 bases that match TRBD1. This CDR3 spans 14 amino acids. After removal of 6 bases from V and 6 bases from J, the junction contained 10 bases not matched to a gene. Germline CDR1 MNHEY, CDR2 SVGAGI. The CDR3 sequence: CASRATGKGNGYTF. CDR3 DNA sequence: TGTGCCAGCAGGGCGACAGGGAAGGGGAATGGCTACACCTTC.

The chain combines TRBV5-1 with TRBJ2-2, with 9 bases identical to TRBD1. Germline V gene sequence: CDR1 SGHRS, CDR2 YFSETQ. V shed 3 bases, J shed 6 bases, and the junction held 9 bases outside the gene matches. This CDR3 is 16 amino acids long. CDR3 region: CASSSSGTGSSGELFF. The CDR3 bases are TGCGCCAGCAGCTCAAGCGGGACAGGGAGTTCCGGGGAGCTGTTTTTT.

The chain combines TRBV21-1 with TRBJ1-3; the listed D gene, TRBD1, was not tested against the DNA. TRBV21-1 is assigned pseudogene status. The CDR3 is 17 residues long. The CDR3 loop reads CASSGGQGYSSGNTIYF. The CDR3 DNA is TGTGCCAGCAGCGGGGGACAGGGGTATAGCTCTGGAAACACCATATATTTT.

The chain has TRBV3-1 (or the pseudogene TRBV3-2) and TRBJ2-7, with 11 bases identical to TRBD2. Germline CDR1 reads LGHDT; CDR2 reads YNNKEL (reference sequence). The CDR3 is 16 amino acids. Trimming at V came to 4 bases and at J to 4 bases, leaving 9 bases not matched to a gene. CDR3 amino acids: CASSLRLAGYRYEQYF. DNA for the CDR3: TGTGCCAGCAGCCTGCGACTAGCGGGATACCGTTACGAGCAGTACTTC.

With respect to this clone: The same CDR3 is also encoded by other DNA sequences in this sample. The genes are TRBV30 and TRBJ1-2; TRBD1 agrees at 8 bases. The germline gives CDR1 GTSNPN, CDR2 SVGIG (reference sequence). The ends lost 3 bases at V and 4 bases at J; junction bases unmatched: 4. The CDR3 length is 13 residues. The CDR3 nucleotides are TGTGCCTGGAGCCGGGACAGGCCCTATGGCTACACCTTC. This encodes CAWSRDRPYGYTF.